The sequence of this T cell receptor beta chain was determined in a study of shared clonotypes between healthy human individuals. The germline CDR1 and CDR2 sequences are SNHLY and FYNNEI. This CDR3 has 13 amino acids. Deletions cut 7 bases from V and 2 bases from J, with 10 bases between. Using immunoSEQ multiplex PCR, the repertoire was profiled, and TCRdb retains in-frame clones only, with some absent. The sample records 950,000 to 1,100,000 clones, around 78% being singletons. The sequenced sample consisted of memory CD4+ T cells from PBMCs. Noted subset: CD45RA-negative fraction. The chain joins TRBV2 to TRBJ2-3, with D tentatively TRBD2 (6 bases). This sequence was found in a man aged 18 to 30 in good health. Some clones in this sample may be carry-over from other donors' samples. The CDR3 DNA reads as TGTGCCAGCATACGGGACTTCACAGATACGCAGTATTTT. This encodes CASIRDFTDTQYF.